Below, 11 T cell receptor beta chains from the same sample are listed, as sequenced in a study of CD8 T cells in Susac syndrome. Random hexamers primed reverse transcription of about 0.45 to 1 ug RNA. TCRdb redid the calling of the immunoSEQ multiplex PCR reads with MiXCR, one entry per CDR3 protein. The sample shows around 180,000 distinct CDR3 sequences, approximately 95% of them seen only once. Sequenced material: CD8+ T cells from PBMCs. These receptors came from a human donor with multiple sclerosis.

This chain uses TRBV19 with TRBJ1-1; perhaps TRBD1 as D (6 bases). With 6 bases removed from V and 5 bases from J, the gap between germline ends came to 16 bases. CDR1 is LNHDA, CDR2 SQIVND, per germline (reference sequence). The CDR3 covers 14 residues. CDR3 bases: TGTGCCAGTAGCCCGACCCATACAGGGACTGAAGCTTTCTTT. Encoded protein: CASSPTHTGTEAFF.

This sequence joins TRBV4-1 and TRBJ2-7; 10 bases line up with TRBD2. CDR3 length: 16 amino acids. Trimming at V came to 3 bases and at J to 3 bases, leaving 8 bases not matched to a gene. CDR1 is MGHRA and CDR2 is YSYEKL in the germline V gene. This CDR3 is CASSQIGTSANYEQYF. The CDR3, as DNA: TGCGCCAGCAGCCAGATCGGGACTAGCGCGAACTACGAGCAGTACTTC.

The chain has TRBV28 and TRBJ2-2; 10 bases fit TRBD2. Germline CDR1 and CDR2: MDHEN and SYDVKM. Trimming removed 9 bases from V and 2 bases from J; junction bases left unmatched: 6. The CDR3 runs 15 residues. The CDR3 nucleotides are TGTGCCAGTTACCCTAGCGGGAGCAACACCGGGGAGCTGTTTTTT. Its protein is CASYPSGSNTGELFF.

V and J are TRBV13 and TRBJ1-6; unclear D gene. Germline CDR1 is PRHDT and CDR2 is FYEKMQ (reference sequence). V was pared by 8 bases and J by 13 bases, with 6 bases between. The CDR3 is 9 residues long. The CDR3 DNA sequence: TGTGCCAGCCACTACCCCCTCCACTTT. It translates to CASHYPLHF. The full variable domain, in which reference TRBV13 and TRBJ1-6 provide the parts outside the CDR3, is AAGVIQSPRHLIKEKRETATLKCYPIPRHDTVYWYQQGPGQDPQFLISFYEKMQSDKGSIPDRFSAQQFSDYHSELNMSSLELGDSALYFCASHYPLHFGNGTRLTVT.

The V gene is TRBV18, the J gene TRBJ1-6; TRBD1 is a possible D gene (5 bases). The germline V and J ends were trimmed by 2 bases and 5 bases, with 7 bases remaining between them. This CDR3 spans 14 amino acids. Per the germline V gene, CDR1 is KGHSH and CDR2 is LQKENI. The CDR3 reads CASSPGGNNSPLHF. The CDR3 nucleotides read TGTGCCAGCTCACCAGGGGGGAATAATTCACCCCTCCACTTT.

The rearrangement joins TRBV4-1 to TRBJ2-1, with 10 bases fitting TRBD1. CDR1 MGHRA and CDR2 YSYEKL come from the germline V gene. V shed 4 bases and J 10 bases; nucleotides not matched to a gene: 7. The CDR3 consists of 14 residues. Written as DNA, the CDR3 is TGCGCCAGCAGCCCCGGGGACAGGGGTCCGGAGCAGTTCTTC. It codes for CASSPGDRGPEQFF.

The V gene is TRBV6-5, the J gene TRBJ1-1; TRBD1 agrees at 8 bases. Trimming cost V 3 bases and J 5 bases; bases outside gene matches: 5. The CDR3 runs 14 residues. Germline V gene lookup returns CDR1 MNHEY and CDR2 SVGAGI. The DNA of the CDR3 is TGTGCCAGCAGTTATGGACAGGGAGGAACTGAAGCTTTCTTT. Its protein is CASSYGQGGTEAFF.

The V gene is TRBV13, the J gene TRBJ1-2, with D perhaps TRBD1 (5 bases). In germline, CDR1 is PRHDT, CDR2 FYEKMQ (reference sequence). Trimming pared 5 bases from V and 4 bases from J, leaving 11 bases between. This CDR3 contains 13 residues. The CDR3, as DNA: TGTGCCAGCAGCGTCCGGGGGATCTATGGCTACACCTTC. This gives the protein CASSVRGIYGYTF.

CDR3 nucleotide sequence: TGTGCCATCAGTGAGCCCGACAGCCACGAGGGAGAGACCCAGTACTTC. Translation gives CAISEPDSHEGETQYF. V and J are TRBV10-3 and TRBJ2-5; D is possibly TRBD1 or TRBD2 (5 bases each). The V gene lost 2 bases and the J gene lost 4 bases, with 17 bases spanning the gap. This CDR3 spans 16 amino acids. Germline CDR1 ENHRY, CDR2 SYGVKD.

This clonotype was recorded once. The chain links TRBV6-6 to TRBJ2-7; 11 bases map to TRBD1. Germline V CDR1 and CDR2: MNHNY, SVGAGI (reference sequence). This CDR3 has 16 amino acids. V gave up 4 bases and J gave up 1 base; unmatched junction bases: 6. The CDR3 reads CASSSSGTGGSYEQYF. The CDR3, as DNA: TGTGCCAGCAGTTCCTCCGGGACAGGGGGGTCCTACGAGCAGTACTTC.

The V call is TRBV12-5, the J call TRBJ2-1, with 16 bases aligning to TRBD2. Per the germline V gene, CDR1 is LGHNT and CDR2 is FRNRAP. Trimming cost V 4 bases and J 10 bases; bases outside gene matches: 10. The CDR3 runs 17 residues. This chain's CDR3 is CASGYPGTSGRAGEQFF. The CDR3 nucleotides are TGTGCTAGTGGTTACCCCGGGACTAGCGGGAGGGCCGGGGAGCAGTTCTTC.